Listed below are T cell receptor beta chains from one sample, sequenced in a study of T-cell memory formation after mild COVID-19. One entry per CDR3 protein results from TCRdb running MiXCR on the 5' RACE reads. The data contain hundreds of thousands of distinct CDR3 sequences, around 15% of them seen just once; the ten biggest clones take up 3.5% to 4%. Sequenced material: PBMCs or a T cell subset sorted from them (not recorded which). All receptors derive from a man between 18 and 29 years old who had mild COVID-19 (a few samples of this study predate the infection). Cell type and time point are not known. Each CDR3 is given with its conserved first and last residue. The D gene is left open where the match is weak. Where a row states a size, it is once, few, many or the class of an expanded clone; other rows omit it.

v_call: TRBV4-1
j_call: TRBJ1-6
clone_size: -
d_call: -
cdr3_nt: TGCGCCAGCAGCCCTTCTCCAGGGCAGGGGAATTCACCCCTCCACTTT
cdr3_aa: CASSPSPGQGNSPLHF

v_call: TRBV7-9
j_call: TRBJ1-1
clone_size: few
d_call: -
cdr3_nt: TGTGCCAGCAGCCCGTTGTTCGCTGCTTTGAAAGCTTTCTTT
cdr3_aa: CASSPLFAALKAFF

v_call: TRBV5-1
j_call: TRBJ2-5
clone_size: many
d_call: TRBD1
cdr3_nt: TGCGCCAGCAGCTTGTTGACAGGGGCTCAAGAGACCCAGTACTTC
cdr3_aa: CASSLLTGAQETQYF

v_call: TRBV12-3/TRBV12-4
j_call: TRBJ2-7
clone_size: -
d_call: TRBD2
cdr3_nt: TGTGCCAGCAGAGCGGGATACTCCTACGAGCAGTACTTC
cdr3_aa: CASRAGYSYEQYF

v_call: TRBV20-1
j_call: TRBJ2-1
clone_size: -
d_call: -
cdr3_nt: TGCAGTGCCAAAAAGGGGGGGCCCTACAATGAGCAGTTCTTC
cdr3_aa: CSAKKGGPYNEQFF

v_call: TRBV24-1
j_call: TRBJ1-6
clone_size: few
d_call: -
cdr3_nt: TGTGCCACCAGTATCAGGATCAATTCACCCCTCCACTTT
cdr3_aa: CATSIRINSPLHF

v_call: TRBV6-5
j_call: TRBJ1-2
clone_size: once
d_call: -
cdr3_nt: TGTGCCAGCAGTGCTTCGGGATCAGGCGTGTATGGCTACACCTTC
cdr3_aa: CASSASGSGVYGYTF

v_call: TRBV11-2
j_call: TRBJ2-1
clone_size: few
d_call: TRBD2
cdr3_nt: TGTGCCAGCAGCCCCGGGGGGGGCAGGGACAATGAGCAGTTCTTC
cdr3_aa: CASSPGGGRDNEQFF

v_call: TRBV9
j_call: TRBJ2-5
clone_size: -
d_call: TRBD1
cdr3_nt: TGTGCCAGCAGCATGGACAGGGGGCAAGAGACCCAGTACTTC
cdr3_aa: CASSMDRGQETQYF

v_call: TRBV7-2
j_call: TRBJ1-5
clone_size: -
d_call: -
cdr3_nt: TGTGCCAGCAGCTTAGGGGACACGGGGAGGCCCCAGCATTTT
cdr3_aa: CASSLGDTGRPQHF

v_call: TRBV27
j_call: TRBJ1-2
clone_size: -
d_call: TRBD1
cdr3_nt: TGTGCCAGCAGTTCTTTTGGACAGGTTGAAGGCTACACCTTC
cdr3_aa: CASSSFGQVEGYTF

v_call: TRBV5-1
j_call: TRBJ1-6
clone_size: many
d_call: -
cdr3_nt: TGCGCCAGCAGCTTGGAGGGACAACGTAATTCACCCCTCCACTTT
cdr3_aa: CASSLEGQRNSPLHF

v_call: TRBV7-2
j_call: TRBJ2-2
clone_size: few
d_call: TRBD2
cdr3_nt: TGTGCCAGCACCACCGACGGGGGGGGAGGGGAGCTGTTTTTT
cdr3_aa: CASTTDGGGGELFF

v_call: TRBV4-3
j_call: TRBJ1-2
clone_size: -
d_call: -
cdr3_nt: TGCGCCAGCAGCCAAGATTACCGGGGAGGCTACACCTTC
cdr3_aa: CASSQDYRGGYTF

v_call: TRBV7-2
j_call: TRBJ1-5
clone_size: few
d_call: -
cdr3_nt: TGTGCCAGCAGCTTAGAAGCCCTTACCAATCAGCCCCAGCATTTT
cdr3_aa: CASSLEALTNQPQHF

v_call: TRBV4-3
j_call: TRBJ1-2
clone_size: many
d_call: -
cdr3_nt: TGCGCCAGCAGCCAAGATTTGACGGCACTCCGCTACACCTTC
cdr3_aa: CASSQDLTALRYTF

v_call: TRBV7-9
j_call: TRBJ1-2
clone_size: -
d_call: -
cdr3_nt: TGTGCCAGCAGCCCCGACAGGTTTAACTATGGCTACACCTTC
cdr3_aa: CASSPDRFNYGYTF

v_call: TRBV4-3
j_call: TRBJ1-3
clone_size: few
d_call: -
cdr3_nt: TGCGCCAGCAGCCAAGAAGGAAACACCATATATTTT
cdr3_aa: CASSQEGNTIYF

v_call: TRBV5-1
j_call: TRBJ2-7
clone_size: -
d_call: -
cdr3_nt: TGCGCCAGCAGGGACACCTTGAGCTCCTACGAGCAGTACTTC
cdr3_aa: CASRDTLSSYEQYF

v_call: TRBV28
j_call: TRBJ1-5
clone_size: few
d_call: -
cdr3_nt: TGTGCCAGCAGTTTTTCAGGGTTCAATCAGCCCCAGCATTTT
cdr3_aa: CASSFSGFNQPQHF

v_call: TRBV5-1
j_call: TRBJ2-3
clone_size: few
d_call: -
cdr3_nt: TGCGCCAGCAGCACCGGGACGCCGGGCAGGAATACGCAGTATTTT
cdr3_aa: CASSTGTPGRNTQYF

v_call: TRBV6-2/TRBV6-3
j_call: TRBJ2-2
clone_size: -
d_call: TRBD2
cdr3_nt: TGTGCCAGCAGAAAATTAGCGGGGGGGCTGGAGCTGTTTTTT
cdr3_aa: CASRKLAGGLELFF

v_call: TRBV7-2
j_call: TRBJ2-1
clone_size: few
d_call: -
cdr3_nt: TGTGCCAGCAGCGAACTTTCCAATGAGCAGTTCTTC
cdr3_aa: CASSELSNEQFF

v_call: TRBV5-1
j_call: TRBJ2-1
clone_size: -
d_call: -
cdr3_nt: TGCGCCAGCAGCTTTCAAGGGGCCGGATTCTACAATGAGCAGTTCTTC
cdr3_aa: CASSFQGAGFYNEQFF

v_call: TRBV5-1
j_call: TRBJ2-1
clone_size: -
d_call: TRBD1
cdr3_nt: TGCGCCAGCGGACAGGGGATGAATGAGCAGTTCTTC
cdr3_aa: CASGQGMNEQFF

v_call: TRBV2
j_call: TRBJ2-5
clone_size: -
d_call: -
cdr3_nt: TGTGCCAGCAGCTATAACAACGGGGTATCAGAGACCCAGTACTTC
cdr3_aa: CASSYNNGVSETQYF

v_call: TRBV10-3
j_call: TRBJ1-4
clone_size: few
d_call: -
cdr3_nt: TGTGCCATCAGTGCGGGACGGGATAATGAAAAACTGTTTTTT
cdr3_aa: CAISAGRDNEKLFF